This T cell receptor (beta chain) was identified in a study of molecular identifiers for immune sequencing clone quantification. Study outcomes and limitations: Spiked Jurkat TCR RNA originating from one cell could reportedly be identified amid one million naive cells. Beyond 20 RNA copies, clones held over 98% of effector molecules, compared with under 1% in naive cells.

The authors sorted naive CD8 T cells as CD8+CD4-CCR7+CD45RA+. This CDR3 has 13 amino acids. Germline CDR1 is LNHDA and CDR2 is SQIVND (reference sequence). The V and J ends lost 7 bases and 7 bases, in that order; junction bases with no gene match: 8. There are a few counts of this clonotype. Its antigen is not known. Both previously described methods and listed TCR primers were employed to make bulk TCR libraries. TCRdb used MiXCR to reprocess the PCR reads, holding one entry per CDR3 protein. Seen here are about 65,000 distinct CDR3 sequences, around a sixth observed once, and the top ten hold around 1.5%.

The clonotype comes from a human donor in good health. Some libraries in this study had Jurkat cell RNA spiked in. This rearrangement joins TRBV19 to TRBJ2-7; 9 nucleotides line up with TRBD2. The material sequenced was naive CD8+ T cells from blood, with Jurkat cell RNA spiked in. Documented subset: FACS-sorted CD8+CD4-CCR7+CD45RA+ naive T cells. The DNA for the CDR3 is TGTGCCAGTACCTCCCTTAGCGGGAGAGAGCAGTACTTC. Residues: CASTSLSGREQYF.